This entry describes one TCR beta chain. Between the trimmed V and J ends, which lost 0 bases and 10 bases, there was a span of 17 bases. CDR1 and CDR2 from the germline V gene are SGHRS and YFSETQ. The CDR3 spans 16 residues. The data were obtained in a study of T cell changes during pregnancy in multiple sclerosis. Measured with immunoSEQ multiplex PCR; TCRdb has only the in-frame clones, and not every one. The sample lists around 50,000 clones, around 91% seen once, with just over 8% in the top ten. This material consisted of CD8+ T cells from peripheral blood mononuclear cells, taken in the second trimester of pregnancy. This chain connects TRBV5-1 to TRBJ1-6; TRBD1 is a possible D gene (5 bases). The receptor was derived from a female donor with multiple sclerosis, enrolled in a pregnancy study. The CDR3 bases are TGCGCCAGCAGCTTGGTTTCATTGGGGCCCACCTCACCCCTCCACTTT. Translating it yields CASSLVSLGPTSPLHF.